These T cell receptor beta chains were read from a single sample in a study of T cell therapy after organ transplantation. For these receptors, no antigen is known. This table comes from immunoSEQ multiplex PCR, and its TCRdb copy is limited to in-frame clones, with some not included. The repertoire has roughly 48,000 clones, roughly 93% of them found once; the top ten carry roughly 3%. This specimen was CD8+ T cells from blood, taken before autologous CMV-specific T cell therapy. All receptors come from a human patient who had received a solid organ transplant and had CMV disease. The CDR3 runs from the conserved cysteine through the conserved F or W. Fields, in order: CDR3 DNA, CDR3 protein, V gene, J gene, D gene, CDR3 length, clone size. D genes are given only for firm matches. A clone size is listed for some rows: how often the clone was seen (once, few, many), or a class if it is expanded.

CDR3nt: TGTGCCAGCAGTGACGACGGACAGGGGGCCTACAATGAGCAGTTCTTC
CDR3aa: CASSDDGQGAYNEQFF
v_gene: TRBV6-4
j_gene: TRBJ2-1
d_gene: TRBD1
len: 16
abundance: NA

CDR3nt: TGCGCCAGCAGCCAAGAAGAGACCCAGTACTTC
CDR3aa: CASSQEETQYF
v_gene: TRBV4-1
j_gene: TRBJ2-5
d_gene: NA
len: 11
abundance: once

CDR3nt: TGTGCCAGCAGCTTAGGGTCCCAACGTGGGCCCCAGCATTTT
CDR3aa: CASSLGSQRGPQHF
v_gene: TRBV27
j_gene: TRBJ1-5
d_gene: NA
len: 14
abundance: NA

CDR3nt: TGTGCCAGCAGTTTAGTGGACCTGAACACTGAAGCTTTCTTT
CDR3aa: CASSLVDLNTEAFF
v_gene: TRBV27
j_gene: TRBJ1-1
d_gene: NA
len: 14
abundance: NA

CDR3nt: TGTGCCAGCAGTTGGACAGCTAGCTCCTACGAGCAGTACTTC
CDR3aa: CASSWTASSYEQYF
v_gene: TRBV27
j_gene: TRBJ2-7
d_gene: NA
len: 14
abundance: NA

CDR3nt: TGTGCCAGCAGCCTCTTGGGTGTGGCTAGCGGAGTGCAAGAGACCCAGTACTTC
CDR3aa: CASSLLGVASGVQETQYF
v_gene: TRBV27
j_gene: TRBJ2-5
d_gene: TRBD2
len: 18
abundance: NA

CDR3nt: TGTGCCAGCAGTGAGACCGACGGAGACTCCTACGAGCAGTACTTC
CDR3aa: CASSETDGDSYEQYF
v_gene: TRBV2
j_gene: TRBJ2-7
d_gene: NA
len: 15
abundance: NA

CDR3nt: TGCGCCAGCAGAGGGGGACAGCAGGGCACTGAAGCTTTCTTT
CDR3aa: CASRGGQQGTEAFF
v_gene: TRBV4-1
j_gene: TRBJ1-1
d_gene: TRBD1
len: 14
abundance: NA

CDR3nt: TGCGCCAGCAGCCAAGTAACAGGGGGTCGCTACGAGCAGTACTTC
CDR3aa: CASSQVTGGRYEQYF
v_gene: TRBV4-1
j_gene: TRBJ2-7
d_gene: TRBD1
len: 15
abundance: NA

CDR3nt: TGTGCCAGCAGCTTAGCTCCTCAGAACACTGAAGCTTTCTTT
CDR3aa: CASSLAPQNTEAFF
v_gene: TRBV7-8
j_gene: TRBJ1-1
d_gene: NA
len: 14
abundance: few

CDR3nt: TGTGCCAGCAGCGCCACGTCGGGGGGGCGCACAGATACGCAGTATTTT
CDR3aa: CASSATSGGRTDTQYF
v_gene: TRBV7-9
j_gene: TRBJ2-3
d_gene: TRBD2
len: 16
abundance: once

CDR3nt: TGTGCCAGCAGCAGACAGGGGGCACGGACCGGGGAGCTGTTTTTT
CDR3aa: CASSRQGARTGELFF
v_gene: TRBV5-8
j_gene: TRBJ2-2
d_gene: TRBD1
len: 15
abundance: NA

CDR3nt: TGTGCCAGCAGCTCCTTCAGGGGAGACGAGCAGTACTTC
CDR3aa: CASSSFRGDEQYF
v_gene: TRBV5-6
j_gene: TRBJ2-7
d_gene: NA
len: 13
abundance: once

CDR3nt: TGTGCCAGCAGTTACGGGGGTGCAGGCTACACCTTC
CDR3aa: CASSYGGAGYTF
v_gene: TRBV6-5
j_gene: TRBJ1-2
d_gene: NA
len: 12
abundance: NA

CDR3nt: TGTGCCAGCAGCTTAGAGGGGGAATCCCCCCTCGAGCAGTACTTC
CDR3aa: CASSLEGESPLEQYF
v_gene: TRBV7-6
j_gene: TRBJ2-7
d_gene: NA
len: 15
abundance: NA

CDR3nt: TGTGCCAGTAGTATTCTACCAGACCCTAGAGGCGAGCAGTACTTC
CDR3aa: CASSILPDPRGEQYF
v_gene: TRBV19
j_gene: TRBJ2-7
d_gene: NA
len: 15
abundance: NA

CDR3nt: TGTGCCTGGAGGCCCAGACAGGGGATGAGGGAAAACACCATATATTTT
CDR3aa: CAWRPRQGMRENTIYF
v_gene: TRBV30
j_gene: TRBJ1-3
d_gene: TRBD1
len: 16
abundance: NA

CDR3nt: TGTGCCAGCAGCTTAGTTAGTTCAAGCGGATCCTACGAGCAGTACTTC
CDR3aa: CASSLVSSSGSYEQYF
v_gene: TRBV7-6
j_gene: TRBJ2-7
d_gene: NA
len: 16
abundance: NA

CDR3nt: TGTGCCAGCAGTTGGCAGGGAGCCGAGCAGTACTTC
CDR3aa: CASSWQGAEQYF
v_gene: TRBV27
j_gene: TRBJ2-7
d_gene: NA
len: 12
abundance: NA

CDR3nt: TGCAGCGGGAGGGCTAGCGGCGCCGGGGAGCTGTTTTTT
CDR3aa: CSGRASGAGELFF
v_gene: TRBV29-1
j_gene: TRBJ2-2
d_gene: TRBD2
len: 13
abundance: once

CDR3nt: TGTGCCAGCAGACCCCGGAACACCGGGGAGCTGTTTTTT
CDR3aa: CASRPRNTGELFF
v_gene: TRBV7-3
j_gene: TRBJ2-2
d_gene: NA
len: 13
abundance: NA

CDR3nt: TGCAGCGTTGTAGGGTGGTACGAGCAGTACTTC
CDR3aa: CSVVGWYEQYF
v_gene: TRBV29-1
j_gene: TRBJ2-7
d_gene: NA
len: 11
abundance: NA

CDR3nt: TGTGCCAGCAGCTTAGCGGGAGCCCCCTACGAGCAGTACTTC
CDR3aa: CASSLAGAPYEQYF
v_gene: TRBV7-9
j_gene: TRBJ2-7
d_gene: NA
len: 14
abundance: NA

CDR3nt: TGTGCCAGTAGTATTGAACAGGGGGTTCCTGGAAACACCATATATTTT
CDR3aa: CASSIEQGVPGNTIYF
v_gene: TRBV19
j_gene: TRBJ1-3
d_gene: TRBD1
len: 16
abundance: NA

CDR3nt: TGTGCCAGTTCAGGGGGCACTGAAGCTTTCTTT
CDR3aa: CASSGGTEAFF
v_gene: TRBV7-8
j_gene: TRBJ1-1
d_gene: TRBD1
len: 11
abundance: once

CDR3nt: TGTGCCAGGCCCCACAGGCACAATCAGCCCCAGCATTTT
CDR3aa: CARPHRHNQPQHF
v_gene: TRBV19
j_gene: TRBJ1-5
d_gene: NA
len: 13
abundance: few

CDR3nt: TGTGCCAGCTCACCCGGGCAGGAAGGGAGAGCAGATACGCAGTATTTT
CDR3aa: CASSPGQEGRADTQYF
v_gene: TRBV18
j_gene: TRBJ2-3
d_gene: NA
len: 16
abundance: NA

CDR3nt: TGTGCCAGTAGTATAGACACAATAGCGGGGAATGAGCAGTTCTTC
CDR3aa: CASSIDTIAGNEQFF
v_gene: TRBV19
j_gene: TRBJ2-1
d_gene: TRBD2
len: 15
abundance: NA

CDR3nt: TGCGCCAGCAGCTCCTCGGTGGCCTACGAGCAGTACTTC
CDR3aa: CASSSSVAYEQYF
v_gene: TRBV4-1
j_gene: TRBJ2-7
d_gene: NA
len: 13
abundance: NA

CDR3nt: TGTGCCAGCAGTTACTTTACAGGGGGACGGGAAAAACTGTTTTTT
CDR3aa: CASSYFTGGREKLFF
v_gene: TRBV6-5
j_gene: TRBJ1-4
d_gene: TRBD1
len: 15
abundance: once

CDR3nt: TGTGCCAGCAGTTTAGGGTATAATTCACCCCTCCACTTT
CDR3aa: CASSLGYNSPLHF
v_gene: TRBV27
j_gene: TRBJ1-6
d_gene: NA
len: 13
abundance: NA

CDR3nt: TGTGCCAGCAGTGTTACGGTAGGAGCAGCTAATGAAAAACTGTTTTTT
CDR3aa: CASSVTVGAANEKLFF
v_gene: TRBV2
j_gene: TRBJ1-4
d_gene: NA
len: 16
abundance: NA

CDR3nt: TGCGCCAGCAGCTTGCCCAGGGGCCGGGGCGAGCAGTACTTC
CDR3aa: CASSLPRGRGEQYF
v_gene: TRBV5-1
j_gene: TRBJ2-7
d_gene: NA
len: 14
abundance: NA

CDR3nt: TGTGCCAGCAGTTACTCACCTAACTATGGCTACACCTTC
CDR3aa: CASSYSPNYGYTF
v_gene: TRBV6-5
j_gene: TRBJ1-2
d_gene: NA
len: 13
abundance: NA

CDR3nt: TGTGCCAGCAGTTACTCTTCTGGGGGCATGAGGGAGCAGTACTTC
CDR3aa: CASSYSSGGMREQYF
v_gene: TRBV6-5
j_gene: TRBJ2-7
d_gene: NA
len: 15
abundance: NA

CDR3nt: TGCGCCAGCAGCTTGGGGCAGGGGCCCTATGGCTACACCTTC
CDR3aa: CASSLGQGPYGYTF
v_gene: TRBV5-1
j_gene: TRBJ1-2
d_gene: NA
len: 14
abundance: NA

CDR3nt: TGTGCCTGGAGTCCGGGATGGACCACAACCGCAGGCTATGGCTACACCTTC
CDR3aa: CAWSPGWTTTAGYGYTF
v_gene: TRBV30
j_gene: TRBJ1-2
d_gene: NA
len: 17
abundance: NA

CDR3nt: TGTGCCAGCAGCCGGACTAGCGGGAGTCCCATTCCCTCCTACGAGCAGTACTTC
CDR3aa: CASSRTSGSPIPSYEQYF
v_gene: TRBV2
j_gene: TRBJ2-7
d_gene: TRBD2
len: 18
abundance: NA

CDR3nt: TGTGCCAGCAGTCGAACAGAGAGGCAGTACGAGCAGTACTTC
CDR3aa: CASSRTERQYEQYF
v_gene: TRBV9
j_gene: TRBJ2-7
d_gene: NA
len: 14
abundance: NA

CDR3nt: TGCGCCAGCAGCGACTTGAACACTGAAGCTTTCTTT
CDR3aa: CASSDLNTEAFF
v_gene: TRBV5-1
j_gene: TRBJ1-1
d_gene: NA
len: 12
abundance: NA

CDR3nt: TGTGCCAGCAGTGAGGTAGCGGGGGGGTTGGATGAGCAGTTCTTC
CDR3aa: CASSEVAGGLDEQFF
v_gene: TRBV6-1
j_gene: TRBJ2-1
d_gene: TRBD2
len: 15
abundance: NA

CDR3nt: TGTGCCAGCAGCCAAGACGACACTAGCGGGGGGGCTAACGGGGAGCTGTTTTTT
CDR3aa: CASSQDDTSGGANGELFF
v_gene: TRBV4-2
j_gene: TRBJ2-2
d_gene: TRBD2
len: 18
abundance: NA

CDR3nt: TGTGCCAGCAGTCGGACAGGGGGCGCGTTAATCGGGGAGCTGTTTTTT
CDR3aa: CASSRTGGALIGELFF
v_gene: TRBV2
j_gene: TRBJ2-2
d_gene: TRBD1
len: 16
abundance: NA

CDR3nt: TGCGCCAGCAGCCTGGACAGGGAAGAGACCCAGTACTTC
CDR3aa: CASSLDREETQYF
v_gene: TRBV4-1
j_gene: TRBJ2-5
d_gene: TRBD1
len: 13
abundance: NA

CDR3nt: TGCGCCAGCCCGACAGGGTATGGAAACACCATATATTTT
CDR3aa: CASPTGYGNTIYF
v_gene: TRBV10-2
j_gene: TRBJ1-3
d_gene: TRBD1
len: 13
abundance: NA

CDR3nt: TGTGCCAGCAGCCCAGTGACTAGCGGGAGCAGGTACGAGCAGTACTTC
CDR3aa: CASSPVTSGSRYEQYF
v_gene: TRBV7-2
j_gene: TRBJ2-7
d_gene: TRBD2
len: 16
abundance: once

CDR3nt: TGTGCCAGCAGTCCACATCATGAGATGAACACTGAAGCTTTCTTT
CDR3aa: CASSPHHEMNTEAFF
v_gene: TRBV6-5
j_gene: TRBJ1-1
d_gene: NA
len: 15
abundance: NA

CDR3nt: TGTGCCAGCAGCCAAGCAGGGGACGGTGAGCAGTTCTTC
CDR3aa: CASSQAGDGEQFF
v_gene: TRBV14
j_gene: TRBJ2-1
d_gene: NA
len: 13
abundance: NA

CDR3nt: TGTGCCAGCCGGGCCGAAAATCAGCCCCAGCATTTT
CDR3aa: CASRAENQPQHF
v_gene: TRBV6-5
j_gene: TRBJ1-5
d_gene: NA
len: 12
abundance: NA

CDR3nt: TGTGCCTCCAAATTGTTCCCGGCCACAGGGGGTCCCTATGGCTACACCTTC
CDR3aa: CASKLFPATGGPYGYTF
v_gene: TRBV30
j_gene: TRBJ1-2
d_gene: TRBD1
len: 17
abundance: NA

CDR3nt: TGTGCCAGCAGTCAGGGCGGGGTCCGGGACAAAGAGACCCAGTACTTC
CDR3aa: CASSQGGVRDKETQYF
v_gene: TRBV7-2
j_gene: TRBJ2-5
d_gene: NA
len: 16
abundance: NA

CDR3nt: TGTGCCTGGAGTTCTGTACCGGGGGCCAAAGGCTACACCTTC
CDR3aa: CAWSSVPGAKGYTF
v_gene: TRBV30
j_gene: TRBJ1-2
d_gene: NA
len: 14
abundance: NA

CDR3nt: TGTGCCAGCACCTCGGGGCCGCCGGACGGCTACACCTTC
CDR3aa: CASTSGPPDGYTF
v_gene: TRBV6-5
j_gene: TRBJ1-2
d_gene: NA
len: 13
abundance: NA

CDR3nt: TGTGCCAGCAGCCGGACCGTCCTTTCTAGCGGGCAACGCACAGATACGCAGTATTTT
CDR3aa: CASSRTVLSSGQRTDTQYF
v_gene: TRBV7-9
j_gene: TRBJ2-3
d_gene: TRBD2
len: 19
abundance: NA

CDR3nt: TGTGCCAGCAGGACACAGGGGTTTACTGAAGCTTTCTTT
CDR3aa: CASRTQGFTEAFF
v_gene: TRBV6-5
j_gene: TRBJ1-1
d_gene: TRBD1
len: 13
abundance: NA

CDR3nt: TGTGCCAGCAGCAGCCGGGACAGGGGCACTTACGAGCAGTACTTC
CDR3aa: CASSSRDRGTYEQYF
v_gene: TRBV11-2
j_gene: TRBJ2-7
d_gene: TRBD1
len: 15
abundance: NA

CDR3nt: TGTGCCAGCAGGGGGCCACCCGGGAAGACCCAGTACTTC
CDR3aa: CASRGPPGKTQYF
v_gene: TRBV5-6
j_gene: TRBJ2-5
d_gene: NA
len: 13
abundance: once

CDR3nt: TGTGCCAGCAGCCAGCAGGCCCCGGCGACTAACTATGGCTACACCTTC
CDR3aa: CASSQQAPATNYGYTF
v_gene: TRBV7-9
j_gene: TRBJ1-2
d_gene: NA
len: 16
abundance: NA

CDR3nt: TGTGCCAGCAGCTCCCGGGCAGCGGGGGCCCCGCACACCGGGGAGCTGTTTTTT
CDR3aa: CASSSRAAGAPHTGELFF
v_gene: TRBV7-9
j_gene: TRBJ2-2
d_gene: TRBD2
len: 18
abundance: NA

CDR3nt: TGTGCCAGCAGCTTAGCGGGCAGGTTGAACACTGAAGCTTTCTTT
CDR3aa: CASSLAGRLNTEAFF
v_gene: TRBV7-8
j_gene: TRBJ1-1
d_gene: NA
len: 15
abundance: NA